A single sample gave rise to the 27 T cell receptor beta chains below, sequenced in a study of T cell changes during pregnancy in multiple sclerosis. TCRdb's copy holds only in-frame clones and misses some; the assay was immunoSEQ multiplex PCR. The table includes under 80,000 clones, 80% to 95% detected once. This sample comprised peripheral blood, obtained after pregnancy. Receptor source: a female donor in good health, enrolled as a control in a pregnancy study.

This chain connects TRBV27 to TRBJ2-7; a weak D match, TRBD1 (6 bases). The germline V and J ends were trimmed by 4 bases and 5 bases, with 21 bases remaining between them. CDR3 size: 16 residues. CDR1 MNHEY and CDR2 SMNVEV come from the germline V gene (reference sequence). The CDR3 DNA sequence: TGTGCCAGCAGTTCGGTCAACACAGGGCTGAGGAACGAGCAGTACTTC. This translates into CASSSVNTGLRNEQYF.

The table lists this clone with a count of one. The rearrangement links TRBV28 to TRBJ2-1, with 8 bases identical to TRBD1. V lost 6 bases to trimming and J lost 9 bases; unmatched junction nucleotides: 13. The CDR3 runs 15 residues. Germline V gene data show CDR1 as MDHEN and CDR2 as SYDVKM. In nucleotides, the CDR3 is TGTGCCAGCAGCCTTCCCACAGGGGGAAATGGTGAGCAGTTCTTC. This codes for CASSLPTGGNGEQFF.

The chain uses TRBV14 and TRBJ1-6; 7 bases line up with TRBD1. V shed 2 bases, J shed 1 base, and the junction held 5 bases outside the gene matches. The V gene's germline CDR1 is SGHDN and CDR2 FVKESK. The CDR3 runs 17 residues. CDR3 sequence: CASSQPRQGSYNSPLHF. The CDR3 DNA reads TGTGCCAGCAGCCAACCCCGACAGGGATCCTATAATTCACCCCTCCACTTT. The variable domain in full, completed from reference TRBV14 and TRBJ1-6, reads EAGVTQFPSHSVIEKGQTVTLRCDPISGHDNLYWYRRVMGKEIKFLLHFVKESKQDESGMPNNRFLAERTGGTYSTLKVQPAELEDSGVYFCASSQPRQGSYNSPLHFGNGTRLTVT.

The V call is TRBV11-2, the J call TRBJ1-1, with 8 nucleotides matching TRBD1. Germline CDR1 and CDR2: SGHAT and FQNNGV. The J segment lost 7 bases and the V segment lost 6 bases, leaving 10 bases of the junction unmatched. The CDR3 has 14 residues. The CDR3 DNA reads TGTGCCAGCAGTTCACTCCAGGGGGCTTATGAAGCTTTCTTT. Protein product: CASSSLQGAYEAFF.

This sequence joins TRBV30 and TRBJ2-3; 10 nucleotides line up with TRBD1. The CDR3 contains 15 residues. Germline CDR1 is GTSNPN and CDR2 is SVGIG (reference sequence). V lost 2 bases, J lost 3 bases, and 5 bases stayed unmatched. Here the CDR3 DNA reads TGTGCCTGGAGTCTCCGGACAGGGGGGACAGATACGCAGTATTTT. Translation gives CAWSLRTGGTDTQYF.

The gene calls are TRBV7-2 and TRBJ2-2, with 8 bases aligning to TRBD1. Germline-derived CDR1 and CDR2 are SGHTA and FQGNSA. V was pared by 6 bases and J by 3 bases, with 3 bases of the junction left unmatched. The CDR3 has 14 amino acids. The CDR3 DNA reads TGTGCCAGCAGTTCGGACAGGGACACCGGGGAGCTGTTTTTT. This gives the protein CASSSDRDTGELFF.

The V call is TRBV5-1, the J call TRBJ2-7; TRBD1 matches 8 bases. V shed 4 bases, J shed 2 bases, and the junction held 8 bases outside the gene matches. Germline V lookup: CDR1 SGHRS, CDR2 YFSETQ. The CDR3 length is 15 residues. The CDR3 DNA is TGCGCCAGCAGCCCTCGACAGGGGCTGACCTACGAGCAGTACTTC. Translation: CASSPRQGLTYEQYF.

The rearrangement uses TRBV5-1 and TRBJ2-3; TRBD2 agrees at 12 bases. CDR1 and CDR2 from the germline V gene are SGHRS and YFSETQ. V shed 0 bases, J shed 6 bases, and the junction held 5 bases outside the gene matches. The CDR3 totals 16 residues. CDR3 region: CASSLAPSGGEDTQYF. The CDR3 DNA sequence: TGCGCCAGCAGCTTGGCTCCTAGCGGGGGGGAGGATACGCAGTATTTT.

This sequence joins TRBV9 and TRBJ1-4; D perhaps matches TRBD1 (5 bases). The germline gives CDR1 SGDLS, CDR2 YYNGEE. Trimming took 4 bases from V and 7 from J, leaving 14 bases between them. This CDR3 is built from 14 residues. The CDR3: CASSPTVGSEKLFF. The CDR3 nucleotides read TGTGCCAGCAGCCCGACAGTCGGGAGTGAAAAACTGTTTTTT. Full variable domain (rest looked up from reference TRBV9 and TRBJ1-4): DSGVTQTPKHLITATGQRVTLRCSPRSGDLSVYWYQQSLDQGLQFLIQYYNGEERAKGNILERFSAQQFPDLHSELNLSSLELGDSALYFCASSPTVGSEKLFFGSGTQLSVL.

The rearrangement links TRBV5-1 to TRBJ1-1; maybe TRBD1 (6 bases). CDR1 and CDR2 (germline): SGHRS, YFSETQ. The CDR3 consists of 18 residues. V lost 4 bases and J 0 bases, leaving 22 bases between the germline ends. Here the CDR3 DNA reads TGCGCCAGCAGCCCAATATGGACAGATCTTTATGTGAACACTGAAGCTTTCTTT. Its translation: CASSPIWTDLYVNTEAFF.

In DNA, the CDR3 is TGTGCCAGTAGTACAGCCGCGGGACTAGCGGCTCCCACCTACGAGCAGTACTTC. Protein product: CASSTAAGLAAPTYEQYF. This chain connects TRBV19 to TRBJ2-7, with 11 nucleotides matching TRBD2. J gave up 2 bases and V 4 bases, and 13 bases lay outside the gene matches. The CDR3 is 18 residues long. Per germline, CDR1 LNHDA and CDR2 SQIVND (reference sequence). The whole variable domain, remainder taken from reference TRBV19 and TRBJ2-7, is DGGITQSPKYLFRKEGQNVTLSCEQNLNHDAMYWYRQDPGQGLRLIYYSQIVNDFQKGDIAEGYSVSREKKESFPLTVTSAQKNPTAFYLCASSTAAGLAAPTYEQYFGPGTRLTVT.

The chain recombines TRBV7-9 with TRBJ2-5, with 7 nucleotides matching TRBD1. The CDR3 length is 16 residues. V shed 4 bases and J 4 bases; nucleotides not matched to a gene: 12. Germline V gene sequence: CDR1 SEHNR, CDR2 FQNEAQ (reference sequence). Here the CDR3 DNA reads TGTGCCAGCAGCTCCCCCCTATACGACAGGGCAGAGACCCAGTACTTC. Its protein product is CASSSPLYDRAETQYF.

The CDR3 sequence is CASSQVGGRRSGEQFF. As DNA, the CDR3 is TGCGCCAGCAGCCAAGTGGGCGGGAGGCGCTCAGGTGAGCAGTTCTTC. This chain joins TRBV4-1 and TRBJ2-1; 8 bases are a match to TRBD2. The J segment lost 9 bases and the V segment lost 1 base, leaving 11 bases of the junction unmatched. Germline values: CDR1 MGHRA, CDR2 YSYEKL. CDR3 length: 16 residues.

The gene calls are TRBV9 and TRBJ2-1, with 8 nucleotides matching TRBD2. V was pared by 0 bases and J by 0 bases, with 5 bases of the junction left unmatched. In germline, CDR1 is SGDLS, CDR2 YYNGEE. There are 17 residues in the CDR3. The CDR3 nucleotides are TGTGCCAGCAGCGTAGTCGGGAGGGGTAGCTCCTACAATGAGCAGTTCTTC. The encoded protein is CASSVVGRGSSYNEQFF.

The chain uses TRBV2 and TRBJ1-4; 9 positions agree with TRBD1. This CDR3 comprises 14 residues. V lost 6 bases to trimming and J lost 10 bases; unmatched junction nucleotides: 9. Germline CDR1 is SNHLY and CDR2 is FYNNEI. The CDR3 DNA sequence: TGTGCCAGCAGCCGGGACAGGGAGGGGGGAAAACTGTTTTTT. Translating it yields CASSRDREGGKLFF.

J is TRBJ2-3 and V is TRBV6-1; 10 nucleotides agree with TRBD2. The trim removed 2 bases at V and 2 bases at J, leaving 1 base unmatched. Per the germline V gene, CDR1 is MNHNS and CDR2 is SASEGT. This CDR3 has 15 residues. CDR3 bases: TGTGCCAGCAGTGAAACTAGCGGGGTCACAGATACGCAGTATTTT. Protein sequence: CASSETSGVTDTQYF.

The V and J genes are TRBV9 and TRBJ2-3, with D possibly TRBD2 on 6 matching bases. Deletions cut 0 bases from V and 6 bases from J, with 17 bases between. Germline lookup yields CDR1 SGDLS and CDR2 YYNGEE. This CDR3 comprises 16 residues. CDR3 in amino acids: CASSVGPAGGGDTQYF. In nucleotides, the CDR3 is TGTGCCAGCAGCGTAGGCCCAGCGGGTGGTGGGGATACGCAGTATTTT.

The genes are TRBV6-6 and TRBJ2-1; 7 bases line up with TRBD2. Germline CDR1 is MNHNY and CDR2 is SVGAGI (reference sequence). The V gene end was trimmed by 6 bases and the J gene end by 6 bases; junction bases not matched to a gene: 11. The CDR3 is 15 amino acids. CDR3 sequence reads: CASSPSAPGGNEQFF. Written as DNA, the CDR3 is TGTGCCAGCAGCCCCTCGGCACCGGGGGGCAATGAGCAGTTCTTC.

This rearrangement joins TRBV11-2 to TRBJ2-1; D ambiguous. The germline CDR1 and CDR2 sequences are SGHAT and FQNNGV. The CDR3 is 13 residues long. The ends were cut back, 1 base at V and 11 bases at J, with 12 bases in the middle. The CDR3 nucleotides read TGTGCCAGCAGCTTAGGCGAGGATACTAAGCAGTTCTTC. The encoded protein is CASSLGEDTKQFF.

The chain links TRBV5-5 to TRBJ1-6; 10 bases are a match to TRBD1. This CDR3 is built from 16 residues. Losses at the gene ends were 4 bases for V and 8 bases for J; bases not matched to a gene: 9. In germline, CDR1 is SGHKS, CDR2 YYEKEE (reference sequence). CDR3 sequence (DNA): TGTGCCAGCAGCCTTAACCGGGACAGGGGAGATTCACCCCTCCACTTT. Protein product: CASSLNRDRGDSPLHF.

The CDR3 here is CASRSNRGSYGYTF. The CDR3, as DNA: TGCGCCAGCAGATCCAATAGGGGTAGCTATGGCTACACCTTC. V is TRBV5-1 and J is TRBJ1-2; D might be TRBD1 (5 bases). V was clipped by 5 bases and J by 4 bases, with 15 bases between them. The CDR3 consists of 14 residues. Germline values: CDR1 SGHRS, CDR2 YFSETQ.

This chain uses TRBV2 with TRBJ1-4; D possibly corresponds to TRBD1 (5 bases). CDR3 length: 15 residues. Germline values: CDR1 SNHLY, CDR2 FYNNEI. The germline V and J ends were trimmed by 6 bases and 5 bases, with 16 bases remaining between them. CDR3 sequence reads: CASRQGRGVNEKLFF. DNA of the CDR3: TGTGCCAGCAGACAAGGGAGGGGAGTCAATGAAAAACTGTTTTTT.

The chain has TRBV7-9 and TRBJ1-2; D is uncertain. CDR1 and CDR2 (germline): SEHNR, FQNEAQ (reference sequence). Trimming left V 3 bases short and J 4 bases short, with 9 bases between. There are 13 residues in the CDR3. The CDR3 sequence: CASSFDFLYGYTF. The CDR3 region has the DNA TGTGCCAGCAGCTTTGACTTTCTCTATGGCTACACCTTC. The complete variable domain, with remaining parts taken from reference TRBV7-9 and TRBJ1-2, reads DTGVSQNPRHKITKRGQNVTFRCDPISEHNRLYWYRQTLGQGPEFLTYFQNEAQLEKSRLLSDRFSAERPKGSFSTLEIQRTEQGDSAMYLCASSFDFLYGYTFGSGTRLTVV.

The rearrangement uses TRBV19 and TRBJ1-1; no clear D gene. Germline CDR1 is LNHDA and CDR2 is SQIVND (reference sequence). The CDR3 has 15 residues. The V gene lost 4 bases and the J gene lost 0 bases, with 12 bases spanning the gap. The CDR3 DNA reads TGTGCCAGTAGTACAATCATAGTCGTGAACACTGAAGCTTTCTTT. It is translated as CASSTIIVVNTEAFF.

This clone was picked up one time. The V gene is TRBV4-1, the J gene TRBJ1-4; 7 nucleotides align to TRBD1. Germline CDR1 reads MGHRA; CDR2 reads YSYEKL. This CDR3 has 16 residues. The ends lost 2 bases at V and 8 bases at J; junction bases unmatched: 11. CDR3 DNA: TGCGCCAGCAGCCAACTCGGGACAGTTCCAGGGGAAAAACTGTTTTTT. This codes for CASSQLGTVPGEKLFF.

The genes are TRBV19 and TRBJ2-1; TRBD2 agrees at 11 bases. Germline CDR1 and CDR2: LNHDA and SQIVND (reference sequence). The CDR3 contains 16 residues. With V trimmed by 5 bases and J by 9 bases, 12 bases remained unmatched. The CDR3 is CASSSFSGGALREQFF. In DNA, the CDR3 is TGTGCCAGTAGTTCCTTTAGCGGGGGGGCATTACGTGAGCAGTTCTTC.

J is TRBJ1-4 and V is TRBV5-4; D gene unclear. Trimming left V 4 bases short and J 5 bases short, with 15 bases between. The germline gives CDR1 SGHNT, CDR2 YYREEE (reference sequence). This CDR3 is 15 amino acids long. The CDR3 protein is CASSRYQDDNEKLFF. The CDR3 nucleotides are TGTGCCAGCAGCCGATACCAGGATGACAATGAAAAACTGTTTTTT.